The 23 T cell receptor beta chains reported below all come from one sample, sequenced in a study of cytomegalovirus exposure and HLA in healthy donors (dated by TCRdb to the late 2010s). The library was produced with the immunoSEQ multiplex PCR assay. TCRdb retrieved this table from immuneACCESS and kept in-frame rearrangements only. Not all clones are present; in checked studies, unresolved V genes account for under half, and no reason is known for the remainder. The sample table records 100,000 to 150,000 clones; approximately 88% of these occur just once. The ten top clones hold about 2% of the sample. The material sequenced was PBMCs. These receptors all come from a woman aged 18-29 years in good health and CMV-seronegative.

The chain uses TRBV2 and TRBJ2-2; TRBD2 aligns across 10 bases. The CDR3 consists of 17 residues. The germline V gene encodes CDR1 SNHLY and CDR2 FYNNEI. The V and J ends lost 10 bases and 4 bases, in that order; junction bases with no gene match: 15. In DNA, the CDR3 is TGTGCCATCTCGGGCGGGGAGCGGGAGGGCCTCACCGGGGAGCTGTTTTTT. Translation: CAISGGEREGLTGELFF.

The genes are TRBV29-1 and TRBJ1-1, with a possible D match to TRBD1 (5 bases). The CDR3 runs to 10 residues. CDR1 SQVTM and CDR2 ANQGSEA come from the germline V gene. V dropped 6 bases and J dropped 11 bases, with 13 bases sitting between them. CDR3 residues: CSVRGDGAFF. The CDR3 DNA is TGCAGCGTCCGGGGGGATGGGGCTTTCTTT.

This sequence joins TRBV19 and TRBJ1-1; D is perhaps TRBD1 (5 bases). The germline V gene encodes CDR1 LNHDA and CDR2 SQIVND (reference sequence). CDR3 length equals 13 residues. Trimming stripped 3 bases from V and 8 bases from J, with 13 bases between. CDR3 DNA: TGTGCCAGTAGTATGGGGGGGGGAGTCGAAGCTTTCTTT. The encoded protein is CASSMGGGVEAFF.

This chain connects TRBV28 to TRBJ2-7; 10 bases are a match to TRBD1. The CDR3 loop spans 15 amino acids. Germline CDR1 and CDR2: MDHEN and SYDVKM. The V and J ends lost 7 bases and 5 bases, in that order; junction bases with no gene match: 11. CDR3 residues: CASNLSGQGLDEQYF. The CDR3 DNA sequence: TGTGCCAGCAACCTCTCGGGACAGGGGTTGGACGAGCAGTACTTC. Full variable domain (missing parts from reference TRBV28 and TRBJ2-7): DVKVTQSSRYLVKRTGEKVFLECVQDMDHENMFWYRQDPGLGLRLIYFSYDVKMKEKGDIPEGYSVSREKKERFSLILESASTNQTSMYLCASNLSGQGLDEQYFGPGTRLTVT.

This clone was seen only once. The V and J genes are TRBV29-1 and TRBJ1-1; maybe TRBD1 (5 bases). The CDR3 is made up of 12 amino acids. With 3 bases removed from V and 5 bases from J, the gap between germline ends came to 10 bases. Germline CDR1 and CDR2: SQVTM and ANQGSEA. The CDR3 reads CSVDRQGTEAFF. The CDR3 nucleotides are TGCAGCGTTGATCGGCAGGGAACTGAAGCTTTCTTT.

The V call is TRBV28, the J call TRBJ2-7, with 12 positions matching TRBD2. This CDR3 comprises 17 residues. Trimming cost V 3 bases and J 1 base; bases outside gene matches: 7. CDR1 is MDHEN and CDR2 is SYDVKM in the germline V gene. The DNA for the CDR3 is TGTGCCAGCAGTTTCCCGAGAACTAGCGGGGGGTCCTACGAGCAGTACTTC. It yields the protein CASSFPRTSGGSYEQYF.

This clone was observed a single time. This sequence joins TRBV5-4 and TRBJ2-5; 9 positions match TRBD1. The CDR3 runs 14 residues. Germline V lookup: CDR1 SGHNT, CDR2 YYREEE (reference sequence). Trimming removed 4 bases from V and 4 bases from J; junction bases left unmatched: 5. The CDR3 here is CASSGDRVGETQYF. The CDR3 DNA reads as TGTGCCAGCAGCGGGGACAGGGTAGGAGAGACCCAGTACTTC.

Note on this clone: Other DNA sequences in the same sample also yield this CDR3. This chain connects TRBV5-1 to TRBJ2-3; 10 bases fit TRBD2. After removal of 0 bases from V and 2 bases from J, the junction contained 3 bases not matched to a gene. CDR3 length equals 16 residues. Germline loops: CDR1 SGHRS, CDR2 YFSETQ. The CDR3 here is CASSLVLAGSTDTQYF. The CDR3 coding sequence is TGCGCCAGCAGCTTGGTACTAGCGGGATCCACAGATACGCAGTATTTT.

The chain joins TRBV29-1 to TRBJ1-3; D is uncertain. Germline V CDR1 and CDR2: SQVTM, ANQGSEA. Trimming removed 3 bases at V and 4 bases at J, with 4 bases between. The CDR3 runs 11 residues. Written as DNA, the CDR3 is TGCAGCGTTGACGAGGGAAACACCATATATTTT. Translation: CSVDEGNTIYF. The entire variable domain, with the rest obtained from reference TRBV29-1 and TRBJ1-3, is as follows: SAVISQKPSRDICQRGTSLTIQCQVDSQVTMMFWYRQQPGQSLTLIATANQGSEATYESGFVIDKFPISRPNLTFSTLTVSNMSPEDSSIYLCSVDEGNTIYFGEGSWLTVV.

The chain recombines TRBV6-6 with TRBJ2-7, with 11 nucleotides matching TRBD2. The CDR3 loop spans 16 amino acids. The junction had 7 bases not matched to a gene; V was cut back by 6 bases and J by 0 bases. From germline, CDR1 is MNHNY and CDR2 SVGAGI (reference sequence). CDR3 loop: CASSHGLAGYSYEQYF. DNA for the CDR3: TGTGCCAGCAGCCATGGACTAGCGGGCTACTCCTACGAGCAGTACTTC.

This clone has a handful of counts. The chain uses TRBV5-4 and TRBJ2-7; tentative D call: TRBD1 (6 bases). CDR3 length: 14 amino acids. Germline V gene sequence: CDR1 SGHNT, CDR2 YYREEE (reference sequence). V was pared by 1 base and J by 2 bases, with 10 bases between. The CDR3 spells CASSLSWGPYEQYF. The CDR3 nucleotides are TGTGCCAGCAGCTTGTCCTGGGGGCCCTACGAGCAGTACTTC.

The chain's CDR3 is CASREAGSSGANVLTF. CDR3 bases: TGCGCCAGTCGAGAAGCGGGGAGCTCTGGGGCCAACGTCCTGACTTTC. The V call is TRBV5-1, the J call TRBJ2-6; TRBD2 matches at 7 bases. The germline V gene encodes CDR1 SGHRS and CDR2 YFSETQ. V was clipped by 8 bases and J by 0 bases; unmatched bases: 8. This CDR3 spans 16 amino acids.

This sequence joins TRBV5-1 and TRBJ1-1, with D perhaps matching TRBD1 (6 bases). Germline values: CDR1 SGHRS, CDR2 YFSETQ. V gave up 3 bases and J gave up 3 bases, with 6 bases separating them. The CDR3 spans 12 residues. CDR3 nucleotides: TGCGCCAGCAGCTCAGGGGACACTGAAGCTTTCTTT. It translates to CASSSGDTEAFF.

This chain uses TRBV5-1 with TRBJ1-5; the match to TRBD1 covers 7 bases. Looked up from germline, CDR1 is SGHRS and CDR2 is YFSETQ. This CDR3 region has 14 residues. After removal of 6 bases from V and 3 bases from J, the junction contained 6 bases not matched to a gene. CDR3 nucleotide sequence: TGCGCCAGCACCCCGACAGGGTCCAATCAGCCCCAGCATTTT. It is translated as CASTPTGSNQPQHF.

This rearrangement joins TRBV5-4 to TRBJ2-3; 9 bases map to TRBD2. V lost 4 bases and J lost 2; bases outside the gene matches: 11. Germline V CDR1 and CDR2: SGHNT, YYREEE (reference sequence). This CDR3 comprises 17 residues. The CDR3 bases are TGTGCCAGCAGCCTCGGTTCTAGCGGGATGCACACAGATACGCAGTATTTT. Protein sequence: CASSLGSSGMHTDTQYF.

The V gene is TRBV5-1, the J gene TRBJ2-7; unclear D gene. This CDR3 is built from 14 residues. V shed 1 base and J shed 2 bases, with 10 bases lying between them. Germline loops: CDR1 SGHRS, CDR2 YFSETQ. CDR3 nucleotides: TGCGCCAGCAGCTTGCTGACTTCCACCTACGAGCAGTACTTC. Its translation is CASSLLTSTYEQYF.

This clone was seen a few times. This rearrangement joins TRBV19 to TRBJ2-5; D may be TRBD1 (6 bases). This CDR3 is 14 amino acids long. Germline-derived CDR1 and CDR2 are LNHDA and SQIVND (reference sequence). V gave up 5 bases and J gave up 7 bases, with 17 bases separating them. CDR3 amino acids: CASSVAGVTGTQYF. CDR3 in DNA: TGTGCCAGTAGTGTGGCAGGGGTTACGGGGACCCAGTACTTC.

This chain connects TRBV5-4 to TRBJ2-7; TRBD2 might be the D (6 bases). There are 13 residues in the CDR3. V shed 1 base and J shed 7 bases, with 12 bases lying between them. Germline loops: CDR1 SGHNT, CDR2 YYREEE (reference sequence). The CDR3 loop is CASSLLRGEEQYF. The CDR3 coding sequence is TGTGCCAGCAGCTTGTTGCGCGGGGAAGAGCAGTACTTC.

The DNA of the CDR3 is TGTGCCAGCAGCCCTGGACTAGCGGGAAACAATGAGCAGTTCTTC. Translating it yields CASSPGLAGNNEQFF. This chain uses TRBV5-4 with TRBJ2-1, with 12 bases lining up with TRBD2. Trimming took 4 bases from V and 5 from J; bases not matched to a gene: 4. Germline V gives CDR1 SGHNT, CDR2 YYREEE (reference sequence). CDR3 length: 15 residues. The full variable domain, completed using reference TRBV5-4 and TRBJ2-1, is ETGVTQSPTHLIKTRGQQVTLRCSSQSGHNTVSWYQQALGQGPQFIFQYYREEENGRGNFPPRFSGLQFPNYSSELNVNALELDDSALYLCASSPGLAGNNEQFFGPGTRLTVL.

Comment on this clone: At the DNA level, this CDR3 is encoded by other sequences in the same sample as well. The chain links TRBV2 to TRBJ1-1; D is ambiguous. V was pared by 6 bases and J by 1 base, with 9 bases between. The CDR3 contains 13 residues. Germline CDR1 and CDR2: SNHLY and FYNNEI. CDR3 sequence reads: CASSEDSNTEAFF. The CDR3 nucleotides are TGTGCCAGCAGCGAGGACTCGAACACTGAAGCTTTCTTT.

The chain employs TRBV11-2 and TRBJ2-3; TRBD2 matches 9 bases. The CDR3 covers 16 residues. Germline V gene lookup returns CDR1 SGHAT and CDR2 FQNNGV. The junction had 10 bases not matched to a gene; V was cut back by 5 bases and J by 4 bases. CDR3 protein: CASSLMVAGVADTQYF. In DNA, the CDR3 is TGTGCCAGCAGCCTGATGGTAGCGGGAGTTGCAGATACGCAGTATTTT.

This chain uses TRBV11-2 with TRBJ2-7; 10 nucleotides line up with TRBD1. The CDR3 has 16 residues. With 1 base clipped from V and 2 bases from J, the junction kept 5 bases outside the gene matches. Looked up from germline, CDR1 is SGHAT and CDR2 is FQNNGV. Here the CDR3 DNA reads TGTGCCAGCAGCTTAGTACGGGACAGGGGTGCCTACGAGCAGTACTTC. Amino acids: CASSLVRDRGAYEQYF.

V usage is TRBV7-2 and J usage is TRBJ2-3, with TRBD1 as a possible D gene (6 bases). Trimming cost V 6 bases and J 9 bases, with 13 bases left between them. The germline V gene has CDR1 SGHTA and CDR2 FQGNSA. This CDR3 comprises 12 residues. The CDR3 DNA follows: TGTGCCAGCAGAAATCAGGGACACACGCAGTATTTT. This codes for CASRNQGHTQYF. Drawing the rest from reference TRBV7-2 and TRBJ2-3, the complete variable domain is GAGVSQSPSNKVTEKGKDVELRCDPISGHTALYWYRQSLGQGLEFLIYFQGNSAPDKSGLPSDRFSAERTGGSVSTLTIQRTQQEDSAVYLCASRNQGHTQYFGPGTRLTVL.